This entry lists 14 T cell receptor beta chains sequenced from one sample in a study of CXCR3-negative and CXCR3-positive naive CD8 T cells. The study made its TRB cDNA libraries by 5' RACE, adding UMI labels. TCRdb reanalyzed the 5' RACE reads, giving one entry per CDR3 protein sequence and no DNA. The repertoire table contains 100,000 to 150,000 distinct CDR3 sequences. The sequenced material came from naive CXCR3- CD8+ T cells from blood. Indicated subset: CD45RO-CCR7+CD27+CD95- naive CD8+ T cells lacking CXCR3 (TNR3-). All receptors come from a human donor in good health. Some clones in this sample may be carry-over from other donors' samples.

The genes are TRBV3-1 and TRBJ2-1; TCRdb's D call, TRBD2, is unchecked because there is no DNA. CDR3 size: 21 residues. Germline CDR1 LGHDT, CDR2 YNNKEL (reference sequence). CDR3 in amino acids: CASSLTRRLAGAKLMDDRQFF.

The V and J genes are TRBV29-1 and TRBJ1-1; TCRdb calls TRBD1, which cannot be checked without DNA. The CDR3 runs 15 residues. Per germline, CDR1 SQVTM and CDR2 ANQGSEA. The CDR3 loop is CSAGGIGTANTEAFF.

The chain recombines TRBV5-1 with TRBJ2-5; TCRdb returns TRBD1, unconfirmable since there is no DNA. CDR3 size: 14 residues. Germline loops: CDR1 SGHRS, CDR2 YFSETQ. CDR3 residues: CASSLDRGLETQYF.

The V call is TRBV28, the J call TRBJ2-7. This CDR3 has 12 residues. CDR1 is MDHEN, CDR2 SYDVKM, per germline. This CDR3 is CASIGSSYEQYF. The full variable domain, with the rest looked up from reference TRBV28 and TRBJ2-7, is DVKVTQSSRYLVKRTGEKVFLECVQDMDHENMFWYRQDPGLGLRLIYFSYDVKMKEKGDIPEGYSVSREKKERFSLILESASTNQTSMYLCASIGSSYEQYFGPGTRLTVT.

This rearrangement joins TRBV15 to TRBJ2-7; TCRdb's D call of TRBD1 is untestable without DNA. The CDR3 is 15 amino acids. Germline V gene sequence: CDR1 LNHNV, CDR2 YYDKDF (reference sequence). CDR3 in amino acids: CATSREGQGFDEQYF. Full variable domain (remainder filled in from reference TRBV15 and TRBJ2-7): DAMVIQNPRYQVTQFGKPVTLSCSQTLNHNVMYWYQQKSSQAPKLLFHYYDKDFNNEADTPDNFQSRRPNTSFCFLDIRSPGLGDTAMYLCATSREGQGFDEQYFGPGTRLTVT.

This chain connects TRBV7-9 to TRBJ2-7; lacking DNA, the TRBD1 call made by TCRdb goes unchecked. Germline V gene lookup returns CDR1 SEHNR and CDR2 FQNEAQ (reference sequence). This CDR3 contains 16 residues. This chain's CDR3 is CASSLEQGPLSYEQYF.

This rearrangement joins TRBV28 to TRBJ1-2; TCRdb reports TRBD1, a call that lacks DNA to check it against. Germline V lookup: CDR1 MDHEN, CDR2 SYDVKM. CDR3 size: 14 residues. The CDR3 protein is CASRPEGGHYGYTF.

This rearrangement joins TRBV7-9 to TRBJ2-7; TCRdb names TRBD2, which stays unverified in the absence of DNA. The CDR3 loop spans 15 amino acids. Per the germline V gene, CDR1 is SEHNR and CDR2 is FQNEAQ (reference sequence). The chain's CDR3 is CASSQEKGGHYEQYF.

The genes are TRBV27 and TRBJ2-1. Per the germline V gene, CDR1 is MNHEY and CDR2 is SMNVEV (reference sequence). The CDR3 spans 13 residues. The CDR3 sequence: CASSLGLNNEQFF.

The chain is built from TRBV21-1 and TRBJ2-5. TRBV21-1 is an annotated pseudogene. The CDR3 loop spans 14 amino acids. CDR3 amino acids: CASSKGLADETQYF.

The chain carries TRBV7-2 and TRBJ2-4; the TCRdb D gene call, TRBD1, has no DNA to confirm it. The CDR3 consists of 14 residues. Germline-derived CDR1 and CDR2 are SGHTA and FQGNSA. CDR3: CATSLGGGGDIQYF. The whole variable domain, filled in from reference TRBV7-2 and TRBJ2-4, reads GAGVSQSPSNKVTEKGKDVELRCDPISGHTALYWYRQSLGQGLEFLIYFQGNSAPDKSGLPSDRFSAERTGGSVSTLTIQRTQQEDSAVYLCATSLGGGGDIQYFGAGTRLSVL.

The gene calls are TRBV7-9 and TRBJ2-6; TCRdb lists TRBD2, though no DNA is available to test this call. The germline CDR1 and CDR2 sequences are SEHNR and FQNEAQ (reference sequence). The CDR3 has 16 residues. The CDR3 spells CASSLEALSGANVLTF.

The V and J genes are TRBV13 and TRBJ2-7. Germline values: CDR1 PRHDT, CDR2 FYEKMQ (reference sequence). This CDR3 region has 14 residues. The CDR3 region is CASSSGRGSYEQYF.

J is TRBJ2-7 and V is TRBV13; TCRdb indicates TRBD1, and absent DNA this call remains unverified. The CDR3 runs 15 residues. Germline values: CDR1 PRHDT, CDR2 FYEKMQ (reference sequence). CDR3 sequence: CASSSRQWAKYEQYF.